The next 7 T cell receptor beta chains were all read from a single sample in a study of T cell repertoires in cytomegalovirus infection. MiXCR, applied by TCRdb to the reads, yields one record per CDR3 protein. This sample carries 150,000 to 180,000 distinct CDR3 sequences, roughly a quarter of them seen once, and the ten largest clones take about a tenth. Sequenced: PBMCs. Receptor source: a human donor in good health (CMV status not recorded). Some clones in this sample may be carry-over from other donors' samples.

This clonotype was recorded at least ten times. J is TRBJ2-4 and V is TRBV2; D could derive from TRBD1 or TRBD2 (5 bases each). The V end lost 0 bases, the J end lost 9 bases, and 12 bases lay between the germline ends. CDR1 and CDR2 from the germline V gene are SNHLY and FYNNEI. This CDR3 spans 14 amino acids. The DNA of the CDR3 is TGTGCCAGCAGTGAAGCGCTTGGGGGAGTCATTCAGTACTTC. It yields the protein CASSEALGGVIQYF.

This clonotype was seen many times. This chain joins TRBV7-2 and TRBJ2-7, with 7 bases aligning to TRBD2. The CDR3 covers 17 residues. Germline values: CDR1 SGHTA, CDR2 FQGNSA. Trimming at V came to 2 bases and at J to 4 bases, leaving 14 bases not matched to a gene. As DNA, the CDR3 is TGTGCCAGCAGCTTAAAATTGGGGGGGACGGTCGATTACGAGCAGTACTTC. Encoded protein: CASSLKLGGTVDYEQYF.

The chain links TRBV20-1 to TRBJ2-2; D is undetermined. CDR3 length: 13 amino acids. CDR1 and CDR2 from the germline V gene are DFQATT and SNEGSKA (reference sequence). The germline V and J ends were trimmed by 5 bases and 6 bases, with 13 bases remaining between them. The CDR3 DNA sequence: TGCAGTGCTTACCCCCCAGGTTCCGGGGAGCTGTTTTTT. Translation gives CSAYPPGSGELFF.

This clonotype has only a few counts. This chain connects TRBV28 to TRBJ1-1, with D uncertain. Germline CDR1 reads MDHEN; CDR2 reads SYDVKM. Trimming took 5 bases from V and 1 from J, leaving 11 bases between them. CDR3 length: 14 amino acids. This CDR3 is CASSLGAQNTEAFF. CDR3 bases: TGTGCCAGCAGTCTGGGAGCGCAGAACACTGAAGCTTTCTTT.

This clonotype was seen only once. V gene TRBV4-1 combines with J gene TRBJ2-3; no clear D. Between the trimmed V and J ends, which lost 1 base and 0 bases, there was a span of 8 bases. This CDR3 region has 15 residues. Germline CDR1 and CDR2: MGHRA and YSYEKL. The CDR3 nucleotides read TGCGCCAGCAGCCAAGGACCTTCTAGCACAGATACGCAGTATTTT. Its protein product is CASSQGPSSTDTQYF.

This clonotype was seen ten or more times. V is TRBV11-2 and J is TRBJ2-5; TRBD2 agrees at 8 bases. This CDR3 region has 16 residues. Germline V gene lookup returns CDR1 SGHAT and CDR2 FQNNGV. V trimming: 5 bases; J trimming: 2 bases; junction bases outside the gene matches: 10. The CDR3 DNA is TGTGCCAGCAGCCCGAACACGGGACTAGGGCAAGAGACCCAGTACTTC. It yields the protein CASSPNTGLGQETQYF.

This clonotype was counted ten times or more. V and J are TRBV19 and TRBJ1-4; D unresolved. The CDR3 is 13 residues long. Deletions cut 4 bases from V and 7 bases from J, with 10 bases between. The germline V gene encodes CDR1 LNHDA and CDR2 SQIVND (reference sequence). The CDR3 coding sequence is TGTGCCAGTAGTAGAGATGTGGGTGAAAAACTGTTTTTT. Its translation: CASSRDVGEKLFF.